Shown below are 15 T cell receptor beta chains from a single sample sequenced in a study of T cell repertoires in cytomegalovirus infection. No antigen has been assigned to these receptors. TCRdb independently ran MiXCR on the reads; one entry per CDR3 protein. The table includes roughly 700,000 distinct CDR3 sequences, about 33% detected once. Source: cultured PBMCs, taken from culture after CMV antigen stimulation. These receptors came from a human donor in good health (CMV status not recorded). Some clones in this sample may be carry-over from other donors' samples.

This clonotype was counted only a few times. This chain connects TRBV6-5 to TRBJ1-5; D gene uncertain. Trimming shortened V by 2 bases and J by 6 bases, and 8 bases separated the two germline ends. Per the germline V gene, CDR1 is MNHEY and CDR2 is SVGAGI. The length of the CDR3 is 13 residues. Here the CDR3 DNA reads TGTGCCAGCAGTTACGGATTTTCTCAGCCCCAGCATTTT. Amino acids: CASSYGFSQPQHF.

This sequence joins TRBV6-1 and TRBJ1-6, with D tentatively TRBD1 (5 bases). This CDR3 is built from 21 residues. Germline loops: CDR1 MNHNS, CDR2 SASEGT. V was clipped by 5 bases and J by 9 bases, with 35 bases between them. CDR3 in amino acids: CASSPRSPGQGARDLGSPLHF. The CDR3 DNA follows: TGTGCCAGCAGTCCCCGAAGCCCCGGGCAGGGAGCTAGGGACCTAGGTTCACCCCTCCACTTT.

The gene calls are TRBV14 and TRBJ2-7; no definite D call. The CDR3 spans 14 residues. In germline, CDR1 is SGHDN, CDR2 FVKESK. V was pared by 4 bases and J by 3 bases, with 13 bases between. The CDR3 here is CASSPYPRFYEQYF. The CDR3 DNA is TGTGCCAGCAGCCCTTATCCGCGGTTCTACGAGCAGTACTTC.

This clonotype was seen a handful of times. This chain uses TRBV2 with TRBJ2-3; a possible D gene is TRBD2 (5 bases). Trimming removed 8 bases from V and 2 bases from J, with 17 bases in between. This CDR3 contains 15 residues. Germline values: CDR1 SNHLY, CDR2 FYNNEI. The CDR3, as DNA: TGTGCCAGCCAGGAGCGGACTCGGATCACAGATACGCAGTATTTT. Its translation: CASQERTRITDTQYF.

V gene TRBV12-3 or TRBV12-4 combines with J gene TRBJ2-5; TRBD2 might be the D (6 bases). V was clipped by 2 bases and J by 2 bases, with 18 bases between them. The CDR3 covers 17 residues. The CDR3 sequence: CASSLIVTREFQETQYF. The CDR3 bases are TGTGCCAGCAGTTTAATTGTGACTAGGGAATTTCAAGAGACCCAGTACTTC.

This clonotype was seen ten or more times. CDR3 amino acids: CASSLAGTQNTGELFF. The CDR3 DNA is TGTGCCAGCAGCTTGGCCGGGACTCAAAACACCGGGGAGCTGTTTTTT. The rearrangement links TRBV7-2 to TRBJ2-2; perhaps TRBD2 as D (6 bases). The CDR3 runs 16 residues. Germline V gives CDR1 SGHTA, CDR2 FQGNSA. The V gene lost 3 bases and the J gene lost 2 bases, with 13 bases spanning the gap.

The sample holds many counts of this clonotype. The chain links TRBV7-8 to TRBJ2-7; D is ambiguous. The V end lost 5 bases, the J end lost 0 bases, and 17 bases lay between the germline ends. CDR3 length: 16 residues. The germline CDR1 and CDR2 sequences are SGHVS and FQNEAQ. The CDR3 coding sequence is TGTGCCAGCAGCCCACTTAGCCTCCGGAGCTCCTACGAGCAGTACTTC. This sequence encodes CASSPLSLRSSYEQYF.

The rearrangement links TRBV19 to TRBJ2-2; D possibly corresponds to TRBD1 (6 bases). V lost 6 bases to trimming and J lost 3 bases, with 17 bases between them. CDR3 length equals 16 residues. Germline V lookup: CDR1 LNHDA, CDR2 SQIVND (reference sequence). CDR3 sequence reads: CASRLIEKGDTGELFF. The CDR3 DNA sequence: TGTGCCAGTAGGTTGATCGAGAAGGGGGACACCGGGGAGCTGTTTTTT.

This clonotype came up a few times. This rearrangement joins TRBV7-6 to TRBJ2-1; D is perhaps TRBD1 (5 bases). Germline lookup yields CDR1 SGHVS and CDR2 FNYEAQ. Deletions cut 5 bases from V and 14 bases from J, with 19 bases between. This CDR3 is 13 amino acids long. The chain's CDR3 is CASSPRAGINEFF. CDR3 in DNA: TGTGCCAGCAGCCCCAGAGCAGGGATCAATGAGTTCTTC.

The chain joins TRBV11-3 to TRBJ1-1, with D unclear. Trimming shortened V by 4 bases and J by 3 bases, and 9 bases separated the two germline ends. CDR3 length: 13 amino acids. Germline CDR1 reads SGHNT; CDR2 reads YENEEA. In DNA form, the CDR3 reads TGTGCCAGCAGCTCACCAGGAGACACTGAAGCTTTCTTT. This codes for CASSSPGDTEAFF.

The genes are TRBV20-1 and TRBJ2-2, with D unresolved. Trimming shortened V by 0 bases and J by 7 bases, and 9 bases separated the two germline ends. This CDR3 spans 13 amino acids. Per the germline V gene, CDR1 is DFQATT and CDR2 is SNEGSKA (reference sequence). The CDR3 sequence is CSARDRSSGELFF. CDR3 in DNA: TGCAGTGCTAGAGATCGGTCGAGCGGGGAGCTGTTTTTT.

This clonotype was observed many times. The rearrangement joins TRBV7-2 to TRBJ1-3; D might be TRBD1 (5 bases). CDR3 length equals 15 residues. The V end lost 1 base, the J end lost 0 bases, and 7 bases lay between the germline ends. The germline V gene encodes CDR1 SGHTA and CDR2 FQGNSA. CDR3 in amino acids: CASSLVGGSGNTIYF. As DNA, the CDR3 is TGTGCCAGCAGCTTAGTTGGGGGCTCTGGAAACACCATATATTTT.

This clonotype is a singleton in its sample. The chain joins TRBV6-8 to TRBJ2-5; D uncertain. The V end lost 8 bases, the J end lost 5 bases, and 12 bases lay between the germline ends. Per germline, CDR1 MNHGY and CDR2 SAAAGT. The CDR3 runs 12 residues. The CDR3 here is CASVTPRETQYF. CDR3 DNA sequence: TGTGCCAGCGTCACCCCTCGGGAGACCCAGTACTTC.

V gene TRBV15 combines with J gene TRBJ2-5; a weak D match, TRBD1 (6 bases). The CDR3 has 15 residues. Looked up from germline, CDR1 is LNHNV and CDR2 is YYDKDF (reference sequence). Trimming shortened V by 0 bases and J by 1 base, and 9 bases separated the two germline ends. The CDR3 reads CATSRDVTGQETQYF. The CDR3 nucleotides are TGTGCCACCAGCAGAGATGTGACAGGCCAAGAGACCCAGTACTTC.

The chain couples TRBV11-1 to TRBJ2-7, with D possibly TRBD1 on 5 matching bases. Germline V gene lookup returns CDR1 SGHAT and CDR2 FQDESV (reference sequence). CDR3 length: 14 amino acids. V lost 5 bases, J lost 6 bases, and 17 bases lay in between. This CDR3 is CASSREIYRGEQYF. CDR3 nucleotide sequence: TGTGCCAGCAGCAGGGAAATCTATAGGGGCGAGCAGTACTTC. The full variable domain, completed using reference TRBV11-1 and TRBJ2-7, is EAEVAQSPRYKITEKSQAVAFWCDPISGHATLYWYRQILGQGPELLVQFQDESVVDDSQLPKDRFSAERLKGVDSTLKIQPAELGDSAMYLCASSREIYRGEQYFGPGTRLTVT.